This entry lists 32 T cell receptor beta chains sequenced from one sample in a study of T cells expressing NK-cell markers. One entry per CDR3 protein, without DNA, is what TCRdb gives after re-calling the 5' RACE reads. The sample spans 400,000 to 450,000 distinct CDR3 sequences; the ten largest clones claim 7.3%. The sequenced sample was blood T cells: a sorted CD56 or NKG2C T cell subset, CD4+ or CD8+ T cells, or bulk PBMC T cells (not recorded which). The receptor set was obtained from a woman between 18 and 75 years old in good health.

The chain recombines TRBV20-1 with TRBJ1-4. Looked up from germline, CDR1 is DFQATT and CDR2 is SNEGSKA (reference sequence). The CDR3 is made up of 11 amino acids. CDR3 sequence reads: CSAWVGEKLFF.

V gene TRBV24-1 combines with J gene TRBJ2-1; the D call from TCRdb, TRBD1, cannot be confirmed without DNA. The V gene's germline CDR1 is KGHDR and CDR2 SFDVKD. The CDR3 sequence is 14 residues long. CDR3 in amino acids: CATSDTGQGGEQFF.

The rearrangement links TRBV6-1 to TRBJ2-5; the TCRdb call, TRBD1, lacks DNA for checking. Germline lookup yields CDR1 MNHNS and CDR2 SASEGT. This CDR3 spans 15 amino acids. The CDR3: CASSRGGDRGETQYF.

The rearrangement joins TRBV9 to TRBJ2-3. This CDR3 has 13 amino acids. Germline values: CDR1 SGDLS, CDR2 YYNGEE. CDR3: CASSVGFTDTQYF.

The rearrangement links TRBV3-1 to TRBJ1-4; the D call from TCRdb, TRBD1, cannot be confirmed without DNA. The CDR3 sequence is 15 residues long. Germline values: CDR1 LGHDT, CDR2 YNNKEL (reference sequence). The CDR3 reads CASSQRGQGKEKLFF.

The chain is built from TRBV20-1 and TRBJ2-7; TCRdb's D gene call, TRBD1, goes unchecked for lack of DNA. This CDR3 has 14 amino acids. Germline assignment: CDR1 DFQATT and CDR2 SNEGSKA (reference sequence). Here the CDR3 reads CSASSRAGPYEQYF.

J is TRBJ2-4 and V is TRBV29-1; checking the TCRdb D call of TRBD1 is not possible without DNA. This CDR3 has 15 amino acids. Germline V CDR1 and CDR2: SQVTM, ANQGSEA. CDR3 region: CSVRSQGAAKNIQYF.

The chain links TRBV19 to TRBJ1-1. CDR1 is LNHDA and CDR2 is SQIVND in the germline V gene (reference sequence). CDR3 length: 13 amino acids. CDR3 region: CASSRRTYTEAFF.

The chain is built from TRBV12-3 or TRBV12-4 and TRBJ2-7; TCRdb picks TRBD1, but there is no DNA to check that call. The length of the CDR3 is 12 residues. The CDR3 reads CASSSGTYEQYF.

The chain uses TRBV5-1 and TRBJ1-4; TCRdb picks TRBD1, but there is no DNA to check that call. Germline lookup yields CDR1 SGHRS and CDR2 YFSETQ. This CDR3 is 16 amino acids long. The CDR3 reads CASSSGGYDTNEKLFF.

This rearrangement joins TRBV12-3 or TRBV12-4 to TRBJ2-1; TCRdb selects TRBD1, and the lack of DNA leaves this call unchecked. The CDR3 totals 11 residues. CDR3 residues: CASSTGYEQFF.

V gene TRBV20-1 combines with J gene TRBJ2-7; TCRdb's D gene call, TRBD1, goes unchecked for lack of DNA. This CDR3 has 12 residues. Germline CDR1 reads DFQATT; CDR2 reads SNEGSKA (reference sequence). CDR3 amino acids: CSAPAGTYEQYF.

The chain joins TRBV20-1 to TRBJ1-2. The CDR3 runs to 13 residues. Germline V gene sequence: CDR1 DFQATT, CDR2 SNEGSKA (reference sequence). The CDR3 is CSAHSLRIYGYTF.

This chain joins TRBV2 and TRBJ2-2; with no DNA, the TCRdb D assignment of TRBD2 cannot be verified. The CDR3 loop spans 15 amino acids. CDR1 is SNHLY, CDR2 FYNNEI, per germline. This chain's CDR3 is CASARTRGFTGELFF.

CDR3 residues: CSAKPYRDNYEQYF. V usage is TRBV20-1 and J usage is TRBJ2-7; TCRdb returns TRBD1, unconfirmable since there is no DNA. In germline, CDR1 is DFQATT, CDR2 SNEGSKA (reference sequence). This CDR3 is built from 14 residues.

The rearrangement links TRBV30 to TRBJ2-3; lacking DNA, the TRBD1 call made by TCRdb goes unchecked. Germline V gene lookup returns CDR1 GTSNPN and CDR2 SVGIG (reference sequence). The CDR3 sequence is 16 residues long. CDR3 in amino acids: CAWSVGHRGQIDTQYF.

The V gene is TRBV7-2, the J gene TRBJ2-2; absent DNA, TCRdb's TRBD1 call cannot be checked. Germline values: CDR1 SGHTA, CDR2 FQGNSA. The CDR3 consists of 16 residues. CDR3 in amino acids: CASRFAGTKNTGELFF. Full variable domain (remainder filled in from reference TRBV7-2 and TRBJ2-2): GAGVSQSPSNKVTEKGKDVELRCDPISGHTALYWYRQSLGQGLEFLIYFQGNSAPDKSGLPSDRFSAERTGGSVSTLTIQRTQQEDSAVYLCASRFAGTKNTGELFFGEGSRLTVL.

The CDR3 protein is CASSQDQRAETQYF. This chain links TRBV4-3 with TRBJ2-5; the TCRdb D gene call, TRBD2, has no DNA to confirm it. The CDR3 loop spans 14 amino acids. CDR1 is LGHNA and CDR2 is YSLEER in the germline V gene.

This rearrangement joins TRBV13 to TRBJ2-5. Germline V gene sequence: CDR1 PRHDT, CDR2 FYEKMQ (reference sequence). The CDR3 runs 13 residues. CDR3 sequence reads: CASSKQYQETQYF.

The V call is TRBV6-1, the J call TRBJ2-7; TCRdb returns TRBD1, unconfirmable since there is no DNA. CDR1 MNHNS and CDR2 SASEGT come from the germline V gene. This CDR3 contains 14 residues. Here the CDR3 reads CASSNQNRFYEQYF.

J is TRBJ2-1 and V is TRBV5-1; the TCRdb call, TRBD2, lacks DNA for checking. Germline V gives CDR1 SGHRS, CDR2 YFSETQ. The CDR3 has 17 residues. The CDR3 loop reads CASSWTGLAGVYNEQFF.

The rearrangement uses TRBV5-1 and TRBJ2-5; the TCRdb D gene call, TRBD1, has no DNA to confirm it. Germline CDR1 is SGHRS and CDR2 is YFSETQ. This CDR3 comprises 14 residues. CDR3 residues: CASSGGHIQETQYF. Looking up the rest from reference TRBV5-1 and TRBJ2-5 gives the full variable domain: KAGVTQTPRYLIKTRGQQVTLSCSPISGHRSVSWYQQTPGQGLQFLFEYFSETQRNKGNFPGRFSGRQFSNSRSEMNVSTLELGDSALYLCASSGGHIQETQYFGPGTRLLVL.

The chain links TRBV6-2 or TRBV6-3 to TRBJ2-7; TCRdb gives TRBD2 as the D gene, but with no DNA this cannot be confirmed. Germline assignment: CDR1 MNHEY and CDR2 SVGEGT. The CDR3 totals 19 residues. CDR3 in amino acids: CASSFTTGLAGTSSYEQYF.

The chain uses TRBV5-6 and TRBJ2-5. The CDR3 extends over 14 amino acids. The germline gives CDR1 SGHDT, CDR2 YYEEEE. This CDR3 is CASSKSGEPRGQYF.

The chain employs TRBV4-3 and TRBJ2-2. This CDR3 region has 13 residues. Looked up from germline, CDR1 is LGHNA and CDR2 is YSLEER. The CDR3 spells CASSQDRVGELFF.

This rearrangement joins TRBV4-2 to TRBJ2-3; TCRdb indicates TRBD1, and absent DNA this call remains unverified. The germline CDR1 and CDR2 sequences are LGHNA and YNFKEQ. The CDR3 is made up of 18 amino acids. The CDR3 loop is CASSPSPGRPVSTDTQYF.

The rearrangement links TRBV7-9 to TRBJ1-6. Germline CDR1 SEHNR, CDR2 FQNEAQ (reference sequence). The CDR3 consists of 14 residues. This CDR3 is CASSLAGSYSPLHF.

The V gene is TRBV4-3, the J gene TRBJ2-7; TCRdb's D gene call, TRBD1, goes unchecked for lack of DNA. The CDR3 runs to 15 residues. In germline, CDR1 is LGHNA, CDR2 YSLEER. The CDR3: CASSQGTGGSYEQYF.

The chain uses TRBV5-4 and TRBJ1-2; TCRdb indicates TRBD1, and absent DNA this call remains unverified. CDR3 length: 22 amino acids. Germline-derived CDR1 and CDR2 are SGHNT and YYREEE (reference sequence). Here the CDR3 reads CASSLRGERTTDRQRANYGYTF.

The CDR3 loop reads CASSLDNARQETQYF. The rearrangement joins TRBV7-8 to TRBJ2-5. The CDR3 spans 15 residues. Germline CDR1 is SGHVS and CDR2 is FQNEAQ.

The V call is TRBV12-3 or TRBV12-4, the J call TRBJ2-5; as DNA is missing, the TRBD1 call by TCRdb cannot be tested. There are 16 residues in the CDR3. This chain's CDR3 is CASSLPRRTGEETQYF.

The rearrangement links TRBV11-2 to TRBJ2-3; the D call from TCRdb, TRBD1, cannot be confirmed without DNA. CDR1 and CDR2 from the germline V gene are SGHAT and FQNNGV. This CDR3 comprises 12 residues. This CDR3 reads CASSPGKRTQYF.